The source of this T cell receptor (beta chain) is a study of T cell repertoires in cytomegalovirus infection. Across the study: HLA-B-restricted CMV epitopes that are well studied were used alongside recently identified HLA-C-restricted ones. Public TCR beta signatures were indicative of both CMV infection and a matching HLA type. Study conclusions and caveats: Clonotype analysis showed dominance of the ex vivo response by HLA-C-restricted CMV-specific TCR beta clonotypes.

TCRdb analysed the reads with MiXCR anew, one entry per CDR3 protein. This sample has approximately 910,000 distinct CDR3 sequences, with less than 40% found just once. V lost 5 bases, J lost 4 bases, and 32 bases lay in between. Per the germline V gene, CDR1 is SGHVS and CDR2 is FNYEAQ. CDR3 size: 20 residues. There are many counts of this clonotype. Antigen: not known. This sample comprised cultured CD8+ T cells from PBMCs, obtained from culture after CMV antigen stimulation. This sequence originates from a human donor in good health (CMV status not recorded). Some clones in this sample may be carry-over from other donors' samples. This rearrangement joins TRBV7-6 to TRBJ1-1; D is perhaps TRBD1 (5 bases). As DNA, the CDR3 is TGTGCCAGCAGCAACGGTGGCGTGGGGGTGGGGGAACAATTAGGCACTGAAGCTTTCTTT. Protein product: CASSNGGVGVGEQLGTEAFF.